A selection of T cell receptor beta chains follows, all from one sample in a study of CD8+CD57+ T cells in acquired aplastic anemia. Using its own MiXCR run on the reads, TCRdb lists one record per CDR3 protein. The top ten clones hold less than 4% of a sample with roughly 420,000 distinct CDR3 sequences, approximately 70% of them seen once. Source material: sorted CD4+, CD8+, or CD8+CD57+ T cells (not recorded which) from PBMCs. The source is a human donor in good health, serving as a control. Each CDR3 is given with its conserved first and last residue. Fields, in order: V gene, CDR3 protein.

V gene: TRBV6-5; CDR3 protein: CASTRGGISNQPQHF
V gene: TRBV7-2; CDR3 protein: CASSPQRTYEQYF
V gene: TRBV19; CDR3 protein: CASSIGTGYNQPQHF
V gene: TRBV5-8; CDR3 protein: CASSFNRQSMKETQYF
V gene: TRBV6-1; CDR3 protein: CASSRQGVSNEQFF
V gene: TRBV3-1; CDR3 protein: CASSPVGAGPVMNEKLFF
V gene: TRBV24-1; CDR3 protein: CATSDVPSRGWVTLNEQFF
V gene: TRBV7-2; CDR3 protein: CASSLTVGTEAFF
V gene: TRBV7-2; CDR3 protein: CASSAGVGGYKQYF
V gene: TRBV29-1; CDR3 protein: CSARLDSNQPQHF
V gene: TRBV2; CDR3 protein: CASSPGTDYSEQFF
V gene: TRBV7-2; CDR3 protein: CASSLTTGRGQETQYF
V gene: TRBV20-1; CDR3 protein: CSARDWDINYGYTF
V gene: TRBV7-3; CDR3 protein: CASSQDRNTEAFYHF
V gene: TRBV15; CDR3 protein: CATSSTGISNQPPHF
V gene: TRBV12-3/TRBV12-4; CDR3 protein: CASSPIAGQVEQYF
V gene: TRBV14; CDR3 protein: CASSQAWSEQYF
V gene: TRBV20-1; CDR3 protein: CSASGTSGVLSTDTQYF
V gene: TRBV7-2; CDR3 protein: CASSIGRGWMTYDYTF
V gene: TRBV7-2; CDR3 protein: CATSYPRATKNGELFF
V gene: TRBV6-9; CDR3 protein: CASSVNGQGQETQYF
V gene: TRBV19; CDR3 protein: CASRPLDGSSYEQYF
V gene: TRBV5-4; CDR3 protein: CASSRKTGQNTEAFF
V gene: TRBV7-2; CDR3 protein: CASSLGSGGTSSYEQYF
V gene: TRBV5-6; CDR3 protein: CASSSRQDTQYF
V gene: TRBV25-1; CDR3 protein: CASSEVRGTGVGGYTF
V gene: TRBV5-4; CDR3 protein: CASSLEANSGEQYF
V gene: TRBV12-3/TRBV12-4; CDR3 protein: CASIINQPQHF
V gene: TRBV20-1; CDR3 protein: CSAGGQGACNYGYTF
V gene: TRBV7-2; CDR3 protein: CATRLVPGPGYTVELFF
V gene: TRBV7-3; CDR3 protein: CATSKWTKNTEALF
V gene: TRBV15; CDR3 protein: CATSSKAGIPYEQSF
V gene: TRBV5-1; CDR3 protein: CASSLVEGGGQHF
V gene: TRBV10-3; CDR3 protein: CAIALTGDTEAFF
V gene: TRBV29-1; CDR3 protein: CSVEEGGLGDTQYF
V gene: TRBV29-1; CDR3 protein: CSVEDQQQMRAF
V gene: TRBV7-2; CDR3 protein: CASSSTVTQYF
V gene: TRBV19; CDR3 protein: CASRRDRGQETQYF
V gene: TRBV9; CDR3 protein: CASSQDLGHRPLYF
V gene: TRBV20-1; CDR3 protein: CSAGGYKEQQHF
V gene: TRBV19; CDR3 protein: CATSEGARAEQFF
V gene: TRBV15; CDR3 protein: CATSRSHGGSGGLTDTQYF
V gene: TRBV7-8; CDR3 protein: CASSGAGMEVEAEAFF